Listed here are 14 T cell receptor beta chains from one sample, sequenced in a study of cytomegalovirus exposure and HLA in healthy donors. The PCR employed 60 Vbeta primers together with 13 Jbeta primers. Measured with immunoSEQ multiplex PCR; TCRdb has only the in-frame clones, and not every one. The data contain over 90,000 clones, 50% to 80% of them singletons. The source material was PBMCs. These receptors were obtained from a man aged 55 to 70 in good health and CMV-seronegative.

This clone was detected a few times. The chain has TRBV5-1 and TRBJ2-2; 7 bases fit TRBD2. CDR3 size: 12 residues. Per germline, CDR1 SGHRS and CDR2 YFSETQ. V lost 7 bases to trimming and J lost 7 bases; unmatched junction nucleotides: 4. The CDR3 reads CASAERGGELFF. CDR3 sequence (DNA): TGCGCCAGCGCCGAGCGGGGCGGGGAGCTGTTTTTT.

The chain carries TRBV7-9 and TRBJ2-7; no firm D call. V was shortened by 1 base and J by 0 bases, with 4 bases between the two germline ends. This CDR3 region has 13 residues. CDR1 and CDR2 (germline): SEHNR, FQNEAQ (reference sequence). The CDR3 loop is CASSLDLSYEQYF. CDR3 DNA: TGTGCCAGCAGCTTAGATCTCTCCTACGAGCAGTACTTC. Using reference TRBV7-9 and TRBJ2-7 for the parts outside the CDR3, the full variable domain is DTGVSQNPRHKITKRGQNVTFRCDPISEHNRLYWYRQTLGQGPEFLTYFQNEAQLEKSRLLSDRFSAERPKGSFSTLEIQRTEQGDSAMYLCASSLDLSYEQYFGPGTRLTVT.

The rearrangement joins TRBV25-1 to TRBJ1-1; 9 bases map to TRBD1. V was pared by 8 bases and J by 4 bases, with 5 bases of the junction left unmatched. This CDR3 is 13 amino acids long. The germline CDR1 and CDR2 sequences are MGHDK and SYGVNS. The CDR3 loop is CASSGQGSTEAFF. The CDR3 nucleotides read TGTGCCAGCTCGGGACAGGGAAGCACTGAAGCTTTCTTT.

The chain uses TRBV5-1 and TRBJ2-5, with no clear D. The CDR3 length is 12 residues. CDR1 and CDR2 (germline): SGHRS, YFSETQ. The V gene lost 0 bases and the J gene lost 5 bases, with 5 bases spanning the gap. CDR3 coding DNA: TGCGCCAGCAGCTTGGCGCGGGAGACCCAGTACTTC. Translated, it gives CASSLARETQYF.

The chain uses TRBV29-1 and TRBJ1-4, with a possible D match to TRBD1 (6 bases). Germline CDR1 and CDR2: SQVTM and ANQGSEA. The germline V and J ends were trimmed by 3 bases and 8 bases, with 13 bases remaining between them. The CDR3 totals 13 residues. This CDR3 reads CSVEEGGAEKLFF. The CDR3, as DNA: TGCAGCGTTGAGGAGGGGGGGGCGGAAAAACTGTTTTTT.

This clone was counted a few times. This chain links TRBV18 with TRBJ2-1, with TRBD2 identical over 9 bases. The CDR3 has 15 residues. Germline-derived CDR1 and CDR2 are KGHSH and LQKENI. Trimming at V came to 2 bases and at J to 9 bases, leaving 8 bases not matched to a gene. CDR3 amino acids: CASSPYGREGGEQFF. The CDR3 nucleotides read TGTGCCAGCTCACCATACGGGCGGGAGGGAGGTGAGCAGTTCTTC.

The V gene is TRBV4-1, the J gene TRBJ2-5, with a possible D match to TRBD1 (5 bases). CDR3 length: 15 amino acids. Germline V gene sequence: CDR1 MGHRA, CDR2 YSYEKL. Between the trimmed V and J ends, which lost 0 bases and 7 bases, there was a span of 15 bases. The chain's CDR3 is CASSQESLDTGTQYF. For the CDR3, the DNA is TGCGCCAGCAGCCAAGAAAGTTTGGACACGGGGACCCAGTACTTC.

This clone occurred once. This chain links TRBV25-1 with TRBJ1-6; 8 positions agree with TRBD1. Germline V gene lookup returns CDR1 MGHDK and CDR2 SYGVNS. The trim removed 6 bases at V and 5 bases at J, leaving 9 bases unmatched. The length of the CDR3 is 16 residues. The CDR3 region is CASRGGAGQDNSPLHF. CDR3 sequence (DNA): TGTGCCAGCAGAGGGGGGGCGGGACAGGATAATTCACCCCTCCACTTT.

The gene calls are TRBV7-9 and TRBJ1-1, with 8 bases matching TRBD1. The CDR3 is made up of 14 amino acids. Looked up from germline, CDR1 is SEHNR and CDR2 is FQNEAQ (reference sequence). The J segment lost 8 bases and the V segment lost 3 bases, leaving 8 bases of the junction unmatched. The CDR3 DNA sequence: TGTGCCAGCAGCTTGCGCTGGCAGGGGGCCGAAGCTTTCTTT. This sequence encodes CASSLRWQGAEAFF.

This clone was observed a few times. At one end the junction does not follow the germline gene, possibly because of a read error. Other nucleotide sequences from this sample produce the same CDR3. The chain couples TRBV9 to TRBJ1-1; TRBD1 might be the D (5 bases). CDR1 is SGDLS and CDR2 is YYNGEE in the germline V gene. The CDR3 has 15 amino acids. CDR3 nucleotide sequence: TGCGCCAGCAGCTACGATACAGGCGTGAACACTGAAGCTTTCTTT. It encodes CASSYDTGVNTEAFF.

V and J are TRBV5-6 and TRBJ2-1, with TRBD2 matching over 8 bases. Per the germline V gene, CDR1 is SGHDT and CDR2 is YYEEEE. There are 15 residues in the CDR3. Losses at the gene ends were 5 bases for V and 0 bases for J; bases not matched to a gene: 4. The DNA for the CDR3 is TGTGCCAGCAGTCTCACTAGCGGCTCCTACAATGAGCAGTTCTTC. Translating gives CASSLTSGSYNEQFF.

This chain uses TRBV28 with TRBJ2-7; 9 bases fit TRBD2. The J segment lost 5 bases and the V segment lost 6 bases, leaving 8 bases of the junction unmatched. The germline V gene has CDR1 MDHEN and CDR2 SYDVKM. There are 14 residues in the CDR3. This chain's CDR3 is CASRLAGAIDEQYF. CDR3 nucleotide sequence: TGTGCCAGCAGATTAGCGGGGGCGATCGACGAGCAGTACTTC. The variable domain in full, with the rest retrieved from reference TRBV28 and TRBJ2-7, is DVKVTQSSRYLVKRTGEKVFLECVQDMDHENMFWYRQDPGLGLRLIYFSYDVKMKEKGDIPEGYSVSREKKERFSLILESASTNQTSMYLCASRLAGAIDEQYFGPGTRLTVT.

The V call is TRBV10-3, the J call TRBJ2-3, with D possibly TRBD1 on 5 matching bases. This CDR3 contains 15 residues. V was clipped by 5 bases and J by 1 base, with 13 bases between them. Germline V gives CDR1 ENHRY, CDR2 SYGVKD. Here the CDR3 reads CAISWWEGGTDTQYF. The CDR3 DNA is TGTGCCATCAGTTGGTGGGAAGGGGGCACAGATACGCAGTATTTT.

In this sample, this clone turned up a few times. DNA for the CDR3: TGTGCCAGCAGTAATCCCGGGACTCACAATGAGCAGTTCTTC. Its protein product is CASSNPGTHNEQFF. The V and J genes are TRBV7-3 and TRBJ2-1; TRBD2 is a possible D gene (6 bases). CDR3 length: 14 amino acids. Germline V gives CDR1 SGHTA, CDR2 FQGTGA. V lost 6 bases, J lost 5 bases, and 14 bases lay in between.